Reported below is one T cell receptor (beta chain). What it recognizes is unknown. Amplification of TCR beta CDR3 regions used RNA as the template. First-round RT-PCR targeting the TCR CDR3 was performed with the HTBI primer set. TCRdb fed the multiplex PCR reads into MiXCR, producing one record per CDR3 protein. The data contain about 52,000 distinct CDR3 sequences, 48% of them singletons. The germline CDR1 and CDR2 sequences are SGHRS and YFSETQ. The CDR3 loop spans 14 amino acids. The trim removed 7 bases at V and 5 bases at J, leaving 6 bases unmatched. This sample was taken from a study of T cells in Graves' hyperthyroidism and ophthalmopathy. Findings and caveats of the study: Ophthalmopathy was distinguished from stable hyperthyroidism by 13 V-J signatures.

The chain has TRBV5-1 and TRBJ1-4, with TRBD1 matching over 9 bases. This TCR was recovered from a woman in her 50s with Graves' ophthalmopathy. The sequencing sample was made of blood. Written as DNA, the CDR3 is TGCGCCAGCCGTCTCGGGACAGGGAATGAAAAACTGTTTTTT. Encoded protein: CASRLGTGNEKLFF.